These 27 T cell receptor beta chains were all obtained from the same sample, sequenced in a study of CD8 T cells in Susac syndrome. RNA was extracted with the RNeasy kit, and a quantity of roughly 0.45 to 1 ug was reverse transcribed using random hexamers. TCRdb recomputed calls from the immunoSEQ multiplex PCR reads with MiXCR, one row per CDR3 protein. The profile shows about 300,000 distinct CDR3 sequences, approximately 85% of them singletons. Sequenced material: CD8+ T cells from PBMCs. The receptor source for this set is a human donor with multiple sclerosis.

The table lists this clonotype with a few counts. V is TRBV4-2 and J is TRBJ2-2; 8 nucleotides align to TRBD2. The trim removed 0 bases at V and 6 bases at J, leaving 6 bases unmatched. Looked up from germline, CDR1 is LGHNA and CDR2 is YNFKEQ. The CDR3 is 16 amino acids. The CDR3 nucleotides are TGTGCCAGCAGCCAAGATCAACGGGAGGGCCCCGGGGAGCTGTTTTTT. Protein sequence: CASSQDQREGPGELFF.

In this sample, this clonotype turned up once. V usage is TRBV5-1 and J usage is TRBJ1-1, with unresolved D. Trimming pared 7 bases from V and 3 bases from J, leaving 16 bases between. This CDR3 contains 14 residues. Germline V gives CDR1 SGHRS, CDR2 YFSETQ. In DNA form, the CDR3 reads TGCGCCAGCTCTCGTGTCCTGTGGGACACTGAAGCTTTCTTT. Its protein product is CASSRVLWDTEAFF.

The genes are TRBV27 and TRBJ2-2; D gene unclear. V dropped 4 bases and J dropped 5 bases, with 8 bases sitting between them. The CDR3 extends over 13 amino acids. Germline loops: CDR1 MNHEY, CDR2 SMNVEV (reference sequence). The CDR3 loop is CASSWRQTGELFF. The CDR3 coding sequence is TGTGCCAGCAGTTGGCGGCAGACCGGGGAGCTGTTTTTT.

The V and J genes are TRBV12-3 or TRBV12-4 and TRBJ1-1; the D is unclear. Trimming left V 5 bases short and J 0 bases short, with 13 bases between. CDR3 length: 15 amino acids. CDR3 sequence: CASSPPRGLNTEAFF. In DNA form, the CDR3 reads TGTGCCAGCAGTCCCCCGCGGGGTTTGAACACTGAAGCTTTCTTT.

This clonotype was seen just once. Here the CDR3 DNA reads TGTGCCAGTAGTAGAGCGGGGGACAATGAGCAGTTCTTC. This gives the protein CASSRAGDNEQFF. The chain uses TRBV19 and TRBJ2-1, with 8 bases aligning to TRBD2. The germline V gene has CDR1 LNHDA and CDR2 SQIVND (reference sequence). The CDR3 runs 13 residues. The trim removed 4 bases at V and 5 bases at J, leaving 1 base unmatched.

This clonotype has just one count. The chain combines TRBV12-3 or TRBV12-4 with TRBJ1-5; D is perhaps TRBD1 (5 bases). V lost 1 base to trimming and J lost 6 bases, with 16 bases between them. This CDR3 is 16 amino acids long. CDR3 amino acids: CASSLVAPGKSQPQHF. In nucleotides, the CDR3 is TGTGCCAGCAGTTTAGTAGCGCCAGGGAAGTCTCAGCCCCAGCATTTT.

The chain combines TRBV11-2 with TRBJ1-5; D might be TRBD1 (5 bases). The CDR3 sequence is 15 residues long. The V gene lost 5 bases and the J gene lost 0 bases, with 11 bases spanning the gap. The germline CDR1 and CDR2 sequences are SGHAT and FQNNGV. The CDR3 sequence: CASSRGPPSNQPQHF. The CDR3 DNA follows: TGTGCCAGCAGCCGGGGACCGCCTAGCAATCAGCCCCAGCATTTT.

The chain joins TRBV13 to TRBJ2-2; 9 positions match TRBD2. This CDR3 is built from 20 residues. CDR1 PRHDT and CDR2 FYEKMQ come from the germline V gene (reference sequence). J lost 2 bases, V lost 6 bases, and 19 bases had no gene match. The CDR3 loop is CASSPRVGLAGIVNTGELFF. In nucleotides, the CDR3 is TGTGCCAGCAGTCCTCGTGTAGGCCTAGCGGGGATCGTAAACACCGGGGAGCTGTTTTTT.

DNA for the CDR3: TGTGCCAGCAGCCAAGATCGAGCGGGAGCCGATACGCAGTATTTT. Its translation: CASSQDRAGADTQYF. This chain links TRBV3-1 with TRBJ2-3, with TRBD2 identical over 8 bases. Germline lookup yields CDR1 LGHDT and CDR2 YNNKEL (reference sequence). V dropped 0 bases and J dropped 6; count of bases not matched to a gene: 5. The CDR3 length is 15 residues.

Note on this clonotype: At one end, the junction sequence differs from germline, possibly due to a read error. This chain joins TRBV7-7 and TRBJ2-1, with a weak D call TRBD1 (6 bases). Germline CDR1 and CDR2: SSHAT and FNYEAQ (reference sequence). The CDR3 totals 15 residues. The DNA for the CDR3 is TGTGCTAGCAGCAAAGACAGGACCTTCGGCAATGAGCAGTTCTTC. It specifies CASSKDRTFGNEQFF.

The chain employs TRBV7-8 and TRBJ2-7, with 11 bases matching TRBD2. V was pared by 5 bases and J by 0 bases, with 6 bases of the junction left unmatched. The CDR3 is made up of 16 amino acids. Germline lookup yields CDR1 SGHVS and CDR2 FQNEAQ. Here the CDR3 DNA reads TGTGCCAGCAGCCTCTCCGGACTAGCGGGCTCCTACGAGCAGTACTTC. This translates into CASSLSGLAGSYEQYF.

The CDR3 coding sequence is TGTGCCAGCAGTTATTGGGGGGGTTCGGCTGAAGCTTTCTTT. Translating gives CASSYWGGSAEAFF. V usage is TRBV6-2 or TRBV6-3 and J usage is TRBJ1-1, with D perhaps matching TRBD1 (5 bases). CDR3 length: 14 residues. Per the germline V gene, CDR1 is MNHEY and CDR2 is SVGEGT. V dropped 3 bases and J dropped 6 bases, with 14 bases sitting between them.

CDR3 nucleotides: TGTGCCACCAGTCCTAGGGGACAGGGGGCTTCCAAGTCCTACGAGCAGTACTTC. It codes for CATSPRGQGASKSYEQYF. The chain carries TRBV24-1 and TRBJ2-7, with TRBD1 matching over 12 bases. V gave up 6 bases and J gave up 1 base; unmatched junction bases: 12. The germline gives CDR1 KGHDR, CDR2 SFDVKD. The CDR3 extends over 18 amino acids.

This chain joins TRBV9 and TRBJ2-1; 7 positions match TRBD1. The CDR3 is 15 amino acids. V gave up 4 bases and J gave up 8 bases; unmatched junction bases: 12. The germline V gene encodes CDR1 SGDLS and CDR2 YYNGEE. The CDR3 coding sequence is TGTGCCAGCAGCCTGACAGGGTCGGTTATGGATGAGCAGTTCTTC. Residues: CASSLTGSVMDEQFF.

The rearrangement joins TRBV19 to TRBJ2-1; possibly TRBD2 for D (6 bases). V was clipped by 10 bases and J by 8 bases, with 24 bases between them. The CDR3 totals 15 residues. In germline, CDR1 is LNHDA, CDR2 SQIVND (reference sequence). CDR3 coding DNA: TGTGCCACTACCCACTGGGCGGGGCGAGGACATGAGCAGTTCTTC. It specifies CATTHWAGRGHEQFF.

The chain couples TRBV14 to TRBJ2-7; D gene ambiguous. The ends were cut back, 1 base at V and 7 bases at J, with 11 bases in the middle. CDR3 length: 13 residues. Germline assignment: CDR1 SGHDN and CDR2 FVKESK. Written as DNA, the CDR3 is TGTGCCAGCAGCCAAGCTTCCGGACCGGAGCAGTACTTC. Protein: CASSQASGPEQYF.

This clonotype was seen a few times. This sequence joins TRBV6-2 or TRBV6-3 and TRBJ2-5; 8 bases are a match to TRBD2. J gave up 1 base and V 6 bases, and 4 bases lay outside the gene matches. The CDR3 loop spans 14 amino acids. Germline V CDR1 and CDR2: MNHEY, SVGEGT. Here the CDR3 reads CASSGGGIQETQYF. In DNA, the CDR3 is TGTGCCAGCAGCGGGGGGGGCATCCAAGAGACCCAGTACTTC.

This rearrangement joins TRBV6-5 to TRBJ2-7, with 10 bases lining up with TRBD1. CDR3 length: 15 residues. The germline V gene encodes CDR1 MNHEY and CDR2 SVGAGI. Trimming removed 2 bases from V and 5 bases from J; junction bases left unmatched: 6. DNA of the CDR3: TGTGCCAGCAGTTACCTCCGACAGGGGGCCCACGAGCAGTACTTC. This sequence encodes CASSYLRQGAHEQYF.

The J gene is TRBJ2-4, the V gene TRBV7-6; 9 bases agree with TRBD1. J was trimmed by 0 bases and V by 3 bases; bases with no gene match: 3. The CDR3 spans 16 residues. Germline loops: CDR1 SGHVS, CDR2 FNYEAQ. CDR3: CASSFRQGVAKNIQYF. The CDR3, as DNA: TGTGCCAGCAGCTTTCGACAGGGGGTAGCCAAAAACATTCAGTACTTC.

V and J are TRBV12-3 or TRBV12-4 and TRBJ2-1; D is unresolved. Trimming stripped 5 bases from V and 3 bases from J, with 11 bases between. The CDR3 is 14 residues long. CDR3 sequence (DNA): TGTGCCAGCAGTCCGTTAGAGAGCTACAATGAGCAGTTCTTC. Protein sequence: CASSPLESYNEQFF.

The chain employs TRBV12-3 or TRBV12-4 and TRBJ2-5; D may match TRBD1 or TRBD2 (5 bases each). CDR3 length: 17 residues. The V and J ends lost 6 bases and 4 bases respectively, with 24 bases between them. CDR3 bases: TGTGCCAGCAGCACCGCCGGGACGCCGAATGGCGGAGAGACCCAGTACTTC. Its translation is CASSTAGTPNGGETQYF.

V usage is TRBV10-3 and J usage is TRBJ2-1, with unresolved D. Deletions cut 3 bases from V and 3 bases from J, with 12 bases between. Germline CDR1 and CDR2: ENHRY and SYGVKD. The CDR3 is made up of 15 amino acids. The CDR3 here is CAISDYSSSYNEQFF. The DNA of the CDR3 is TGTGCCATCAGTGACTATAGTTCGAGCTACAATGAGCAGTTCTTC.

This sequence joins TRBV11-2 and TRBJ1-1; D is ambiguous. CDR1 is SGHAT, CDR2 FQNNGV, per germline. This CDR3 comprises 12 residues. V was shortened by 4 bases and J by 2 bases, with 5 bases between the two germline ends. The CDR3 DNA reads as TGTGCCAGCAGCTCCTATAACACTGAAGCTTTCTTT. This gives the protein CASSSYNTEAFF.

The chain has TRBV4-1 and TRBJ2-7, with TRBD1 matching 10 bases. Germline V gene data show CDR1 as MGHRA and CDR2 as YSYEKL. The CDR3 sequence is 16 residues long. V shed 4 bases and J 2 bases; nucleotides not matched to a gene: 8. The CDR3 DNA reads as TGCGCCAGCAGCCCGACCTGGACAGGGGGGCCCTACGAGCAGTACTTC. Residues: CASSPTWTGGPYEQYF.

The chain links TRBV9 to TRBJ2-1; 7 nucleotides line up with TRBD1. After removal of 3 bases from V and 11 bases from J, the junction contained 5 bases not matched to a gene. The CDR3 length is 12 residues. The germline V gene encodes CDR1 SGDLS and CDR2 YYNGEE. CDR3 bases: TGTGCCAGCAGCGAGGGACAGACTAAGCAGTTCTTC. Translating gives CASSEGQTKQFF.

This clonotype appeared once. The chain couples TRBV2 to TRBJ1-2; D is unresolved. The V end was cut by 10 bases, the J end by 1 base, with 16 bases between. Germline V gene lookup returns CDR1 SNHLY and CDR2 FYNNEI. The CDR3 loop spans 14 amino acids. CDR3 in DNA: TGTGCCACTTTCAACGGGCTTTTTAACTATGGCTACACCTTC. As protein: CATFNGLFNYGYTF.

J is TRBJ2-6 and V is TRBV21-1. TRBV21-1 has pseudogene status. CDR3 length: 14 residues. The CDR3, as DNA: TGTGCCAGCAGCATCCGACCCAGGGCCAACGTCCTGACTTTC. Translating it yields CASSIRPRANVLTF.